This T cell receptor (beta chain) was captured by sequencing in a study of cytomegalovirus exposure and HLA in healthy donors. Study-wide background: Clustering assigned about 80% of the approximately 400 genotyped donors to the Caucasian-associated ancestry cluster. Whole-study findings and limits: A later analysis showed TCR association rates differing by HLA locus, peaking at DRB1 and lowest at HLA-C.

With respect to this clone: Its antigen is undetermined.

Vbeta (60) and Jbeta (13) primers were used in the PCR. In the authors' workflow: As a later analysis found, there were 60 million to 90 million unique TCR beta chains, of which around 9.9 million were shared. The data were produced by immunoSEQ multiplex PCR, yet TCRdb's version contains in-frame clones alone and is incomplete. V, J and clone size reflect that table, while D and trimming were determined from the DNA. The data contain more than 150,000 clones, more than 65% of them singletons. This CDR3 contains 16 residues. The V end lost 0 bases, the J end lost 0 bases, and 6 bases lay between the germline ends. Germline V CDR1 and CDR2: MNHEY, SVGAGI.

The source material was PBMCs. This clonotype was sampled from a man aged 45-65 years in good health and CMV-seropositive. The V gene is TRBV6-5, the J gene TRBJ1-6; unclear D gene. The chain's CDR3 is CASSYSISSYNSPLHF. The CDR3 DNA follows: TGTGCCAGCAGTTACTCGATCAGCTCCTATAATTCACCCCTCCACTTT.